The 20 T cell receptor beta chains below all came from one sample that was sequenced in a study of blood T cell repertoires in COVID-19. Some clones are missing from TCRdb's copy, which holds only in-frame ones; the method was immunoSEQ multiplex PCR. The data show about 33,000 clones, about 90% seen once. The specimen sequenced was peripheral blood. The receptors stem from a human donor in a cohort sampled during active COVID-19.

The chain combines TRBV5-4 with TRBJ2-3, with a weak D call TRBD1 (6 bases). CDR3 length: 17 amino acids. Trimming took off 4 bases at V and 2 bases at J, with 20 bases between the two ends. The germline V gene encodes CDR1 SGHNT and CDR2 YYREEE (reference sequence). CDR3 sequence reads: CASSSTGRSSYTDTQYF. In DNA form, the CDR3 reads TGTGCCAGCAGCAGTACAGGGCGCTCGTCTTACACAGATACGCAGTATTTT.

V usage is TRBV4-2 and J usage is TRBJ2-7; 8 nucleotides match TRBD2. The trim removed 1 base at V and 6 bases at J, leaving 11 bases unmatched. Germline loops: CDR1 LGHNA, CDR2 YNFKEQ. This CDR3 comprises 16 residues. The CDR3 sequence: CASSQASYGGDFEQYF. The CDR3 DNA is TGTGCCAGCAGCCAAGCATCGTACGGGGGGGACTTCGAGCAGTACTTC.

The rearrangement uses TRBV13 and TRBJ1-5; possibly TRBD1 for D (6 bases). This CDR3 is built from 16 residues. Germline V lookup: CDR1 PRHDT, CDR2 FYEKMQ (reference sequence). Trimming removed 3 bases at V and 3 bases at J, with 15 bases between. CDR3 sequence (DNA): TGTGCCAGCAGCTTCCTCAGGGGAGAGGACAATCAGCCCCAGCATTTT. It translates to CASSFLRGEDNQPQHF.

This chain links TRBV13 with TRBJ2-7, with D possibly being TRBD2 (5 bases). The V and J ends lost 8 bases and 6 bases respectively, with 14 bases between them. Germline lookup yields CDR1 PRHDT and CDR2 FYEKMQ (reference sequence). The CDR3 consists of 12 residues. In nucleotides, the CDR3 is TGTGCCAGCGGTGCTAGAAGCGGCGAGCAGTACTTC. This gives the protein CASGARSGEQYF.

Comment on this clone: The sample has other DNA sequences that encode this CDR3 too. The V and J genes are TRBV2 and TRBJ2-1; TRBD2 is a possible D gene (5 bases). Germline V gene sequence: CDR1 SNHLY, CDR2 FYNNEI. This CDR3 has 15 residues. The V end lost 3 bases, the J end lost 0 bases, and 9 bases lay between the germline ends. CDR3 in DNA: TGTGCCAGCAGTGACTCCCGGGGCTCCTACAATGAGCAGTTCTTC. Residues: CASSDSRGSYNEQFF.

This chain uses TRBV19 with TRBJ2-7; 10 bases align to TRBD1. CDR3 length: 15 residues. Germline CDR1 reads LNHDA; CDR2 reads SQIVND (reference sequence). V dropped 6 bases and J dropped 3; count of bases not matched to a gene: 8. CDR3 protein: CASSTPGQGFYEQYF. The CDR3 DNA is TGTGCCAGTAGCACGCCGGGACAGGGGTTCTACGAGCAGTACTTC.

In the case of this clone: An end of the junction does not agree with germline; a read error may underlie this. J is TRBJ1-6 and V is TRBV11-2; 9 nucleotides align to TRBD1. Germline CDR1 is SGHAT and CDR2 is FQNNGV. The CDR3 runs to 15 residues. The DNA of the CDR3 is TGTGCCACCAGCACACGACAGGGGGATAATTCACCCCTCCACTTT. It translates to CATSTRQGDNSPLHF.

This clone was counted between two and nine times. V and J are TRBV7-2 and TRBJ1-4; possible D gene TRBD1, 5 bases. This CDR3 comprises 14 residues. Germline V gene lookup returns CDR1 SGHTA and CDR2 FQGNSA. V lost 5 bases to trimming and J lost 6 bases, with 13 bases between them. The CDR3 DNA reads TGTGCCAGCAGCCCACGCAGGGCCGATGAAAAACTGTTTTTT. Encoded protein: CASSPRRADEKLFF.

The chain couples TRBV10-2 to TRBJ2-5; 11 bases are a match to TRBD2. V gave up 6 bases and J gave up 1 base; unmatched junction bases: 4. CDR1 WSHSY and CDR2 SAAADI come from the germline V gene. This CDR3 has 15 residues. CDR3 DNA sequence: TGCGCCAGCAGAGGACTAGCGGGCCCCCAAGAGACCCAGTACTTC. Amino acids: CASRGLAGPQETQYF.

The gene calls are TRBV4-1 and TRBJ1-2; possibly TRBD1 for D (6 bases). V lost 0 bases, J lost 5 bases, and 16 bases lay in between. The germline V gene encodes CDR1 MGHRA and CDR2 YSYEKL. CDR3 length equals 16 residues. CDR3 DNA: TGCGCCAGCAGCCAAGATGGAGGACAGACTTTATATGGCTACACCTTC. It specifies CASSQDGGQTLYGYTF.

This clone was recorded once. This sequence joins TRBV24-1 and TRBJ1-1; the D is unclear. The CDR3 covers 13 residues. The V and J ends lost 2 bases and 8 bases respectively, with 11 bases between them. CDR1 and CDR2 from the germline V gene are KGHDR and SFDVKD. The CDR3 bases are TGTGCCACCAGTGATTCTCTTGGCAGGGAAGCTTTCTTT. Its translation: CATSDSLGREAFF.

The J gene is TRBJ2-2, the V gene TRBV19, with 9 bases fitting TRBD2. This CDR3 region has 15 residues. V shed 3 bases, J shed 7 bases, and the junction held 6 bases outside the gene matches. The germline gives CDR1 LNHDA, CDR2 SQIVND (reference sequence). In DNA, the CDR3 is TGTGCCAGTAGTATGCGGGAGGGCCAGGGCGGGGAGCTGTTTTTT. Translated: CASSMREGQGGELFF.

The V call is TRBV7-9, the J call TRBJ1-5; D unresolved. Deletions cut 4 bases from V and 2 bases from J, with 12 bases between. The V gene's germline CDR1 is SEHNR and CDR2 FQNEAQ (reference sequence). The CDR3 has 15 residues. The CDR3 DNA follows: TGTGCCAGCAGCTCCGGAGGGAGGGGCAATCAGCCCCAGCATTTT. Amino acids: CASSSGGRGNQPQHF.

V is TRBV5-1 and J is TRBJ1-1; 10 bases align to TRBD1. CDR3 size: 15 residues. Germline-derived CDR1 and CDR2 are SGHRS and YFSETQ. Trimming removed 4 bases from V and 2 bases from J; junction bases left unmatched: 5. DNA of the CDR3: TGCGCCAGCAGCCCGGGGACAGGGGCAAACACTGAAGCTTTCTTT. It yields the protein CASSPGTGANTEAFF. The complete variable domain, with remaining parts taken from reference TRBV5-1 and TRBJ1-1, reads KAGVTQTPRYLIKTRGQQVTLSCSPISGHRSVSWYQQTPGQGLQFLFEYFSETQRNKGNFPGRFSGRQFSNSRSEMNVSTLELGDSALYLCASSPGTGANTEAFFGQGTRLTVV.

The genes are TRBV18 and TRBJ2-3; a weak D match, TRBD1 (6 bases). Germline V gene data show CDR1 as KGHSH and CDR2 as LQKENI. Between the trimmed V and J ends, which lost 2 bases and 3 bases, there was a span of 12 bases. CDR3 size: 15 residues. This chain's CDR3 is CASSPAGQKTDTQYF. In DNA form, the CDR3 reads TGTGCCAGCTCACCAGCCGGACAGAAAACAGATACGCAGTATTTT.

V and J are TRBV4-3 and TRBJ2-6; tentative D call: TRBD2 (5 bases). The CDR3 runs to 16 residues. Trimming pared 2 bases from V and 0 bases from J, leaving 8 bases between. CDR1 is LGHNA and CDR2 is YSLEER in the germline V gene. In DNA form, the CDR3 reads TGCGCCAGCAGCCAACGCCGGGGCTCTGGGGCCAACGTCCTGACTTTC. Amino acid sequence: CASSQRRGSGANVLTF.

This chain uses TRBV27 with TRBJ2-7; D gene ambiguous. The V gene lost 0 bases and the J gene lost 0 bases, with 12 bases spanning the gap. The length of the CDR3 is 16 residues. Germline assignment: CDR1 MNHEY and CDR2 SMNVEV (reference sequence). The DNA of the CDR3 is TGTGCCAGCAGTTTATCGGCGGCCCTCAGCTCCTACGAGCAGTACTTC. Translating it yields CASSLSAALSSYEQYF.

This clone was seen just once. V is TRBV5-5 and J is TRBJ2-3; perhaps TRBD2 as D (6 bases). Germline CDR1 SGHKS, CDR2 YYEKEE (reference sequence). This CDR3 comprises 17 residues. Trimming shortened V by 2 bases and J by 3 bases, and 19 bases separated the two germline ends. For the CDR3, the DNA is TGTGCCAGCAGCTTTGCCCGGGGGATAGTAGGTACAGATACGCAGTATTTT. This encodes CASSFARGIVGTDTQYF.

V gene TRBV7-9 combines with J gene TRBJ2-7; TRBD1 aligns across 8 bases. Germline V gene data show CDR1 as SEHNR and CDR2 as FQNEAQ (reference sequence). V was clipped by 1 base and J by 2 bases; unmatched bases: 1. The CDR3 is 14 amino acids. Here the CDR3 DNA reads TGTGCCAGCAGCTTAGGGGACAGGACCTACGAGCAGTACTTC. The encoded protein is CASSLGDRTYEQYF.

The chain employs TRBV7-9 and TRBJ2-3; perhaps TRBD2 as D (6 bases). CDR1 is SEHNR and CDR2 is FQNEAQ in the germline V gene (reference sequence). Trimming removed 3 bases at V and 4 bases at J, with 11 bases between. CDR3 length: 14 amino acids. As DNA, the CDR3 is TGTGCCAGCAGCTTTGGATCGGGGGCAGATACGCAGTATTTT. Its translation: CASSFGSGADTQYF.